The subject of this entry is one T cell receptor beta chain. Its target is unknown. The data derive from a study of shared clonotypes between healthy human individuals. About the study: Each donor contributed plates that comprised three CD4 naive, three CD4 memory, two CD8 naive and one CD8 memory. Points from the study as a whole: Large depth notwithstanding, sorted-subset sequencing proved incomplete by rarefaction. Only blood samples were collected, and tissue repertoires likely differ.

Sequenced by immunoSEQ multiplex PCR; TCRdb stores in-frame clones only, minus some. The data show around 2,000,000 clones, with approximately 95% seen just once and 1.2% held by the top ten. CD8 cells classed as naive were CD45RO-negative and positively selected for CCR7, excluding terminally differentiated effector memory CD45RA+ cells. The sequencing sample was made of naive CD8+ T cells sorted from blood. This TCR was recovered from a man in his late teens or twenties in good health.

The DNA for the CDR3 is TGTGCTAGTGCCCCCTCACCTAGCGGGAGGCAAGCCTACGAGCAGTACTTC. This codes for CASAPSPSGRQAYEQYF. The rearrangement uses TRBV12-5 and TRBJ2-7; 11 nucleotides agree with TRBD2. V was clipped by 7 bases and J by 2 bases; unmatched bases: 13. Germline V gives CDR1 LGHNT, CDR2 FRNRAP. The CDR3 loop spans 17 amino acids.